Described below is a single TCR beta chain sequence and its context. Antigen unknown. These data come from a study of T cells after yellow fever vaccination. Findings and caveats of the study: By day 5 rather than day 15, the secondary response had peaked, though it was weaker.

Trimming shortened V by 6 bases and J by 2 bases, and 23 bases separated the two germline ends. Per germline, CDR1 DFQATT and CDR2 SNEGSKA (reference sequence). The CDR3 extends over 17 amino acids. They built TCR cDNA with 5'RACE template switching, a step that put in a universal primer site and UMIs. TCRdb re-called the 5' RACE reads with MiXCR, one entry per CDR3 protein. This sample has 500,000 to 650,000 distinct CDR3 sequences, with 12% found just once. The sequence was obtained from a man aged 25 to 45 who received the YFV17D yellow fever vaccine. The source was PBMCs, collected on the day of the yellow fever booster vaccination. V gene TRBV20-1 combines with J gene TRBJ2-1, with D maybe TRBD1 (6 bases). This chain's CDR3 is CSATTGISSKTYNEQFF. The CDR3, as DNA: TGCAGTGCCACGACAGGTATATCTTCAAAAACCTACAATGAGCAGTTCTTC.